The 21 T cell receptor beta chains below were found in one sample sequenced in a study of T cell changes during pregnancy in multiple sclerosis. Profiled with immunoSEQ multiplex PCR; TCRdb holds only in-frame clones, not every one. This sample carries 60,000 to 80,000 clones, about 88% of them seen once, and the ten largest clones take around 3%. The material was peripheral blood, obtained before pregnancy. The receptors originated from a female donor with multiple sclerosis, enrolled in a pregnancy study.

The V gene is TRBV10-3, the J gene TRBJ1-6, with a tentative D call TRBD1 (5 bases). This CDR3 comprises 17 residues. CDR1 and CDR2 from the germline V gene are ENHRY and SYGVKD. V lost 3 bases, J lost 8 bases, and 20 bases lay in between. CDR3 coding DNA: TGTGCCATCAGTGACCCCGTGGGCAGGGTCGGCCATTCACCCCTCCACTTT. Encoded protein: CAISDPVGRVGHSPLHF.

The J gene is TRBJ2-7, the V gene TRBV18; TRBD2 agrees at 11 bases. V shed 2 bases, J shed 5 bases, and the junction held 2 bases outside the gene matches. Germline assignment: CDR1 KGHSH and CDR2 LQKENI. CDR3 length: 14 amino acids. The CDR3 DNA follows: TGTGCCAGCTCACCAAAACTAGCGGGAGACGAGCAGTACTTC. Translation: CASSPKLAGDEQYF.

The chain carries TRBV5-6 and TRBJ2-7; possibly TRBD1 for D (5 bases). The ends were cut back, 5 bases at V and 6 bases at J, with 18 bases in the middle. Per the germline V gene, CDR1 is SGHDT and CDR2 is YYEEEE. There are 14 residues in the CDR3. CDR3 sequence reads: CASRRRGALGEQYF. CDR3 in DNA: TGTGCCAGCAGGCGTAGGGGCGCCCTGGGCGAGCAGTACTTC.

This clone was detected only a few times. The rearrangement links TRBV5-1 to TRBJ1-3; tentative D call: TRBD1 (6 bases). This CDR3 is 13 amino acids long. Trimming took off 9 bases at V and 1 base at J, with 11 bases between the two ends. The germline V gene encodes CDR1 SGHRS and CDR2 YFSETQ. CDR3 sequence (DNA): TGCGCCACCCGGGACACTTCTGGAAACACCATATATTTT. This codes for CATRDTSGNTIYF.

The rearrangement uses TRBV27 and TRBJ2-1; D unresolved. Germline CDR1 MNHEY, CDR2 SMNVEV (reference sequence). V lost 2 bases and J lost 6, with 14 bases in between. The CDR3 is made up of 15 amino acids. This chain's CDR3 is CASSLVHEPPNEQFF. Written as DNA, the CDR3 is TGTGCCAGCAGTTTAGTACACGAACCGCCCAATGAGCAGTTCTTC.

V gene TRBV7-2 combines with J gene TRBJ2-1, with D possibly TRBD1 on 6 matching bases. Germline CDR1 reads SGHTA; CDR2 reads FQGNSA. Trimming pared 5 bases from V and 0 bases from J, leaving 11 bases between. This CDR3 spans 15 amino acids. This CDR3 is CASSKTGSSYNEQFF. DNA of the CDR3: TGTGCCAGCAGCAAGACAGGTAGCTCCTACAATGAGCAGTTCTTC.

This chain uses TRBV10-2 with TRBJ2-7; D remains unclear. Germline CDR1 WSHSY, CDR2 SAAADI. V gave up 4 bases and J gave up 0 bases, with 10 bases separating them. The CDR3 is 14 residues long. This CDR3 reads CASSGLSSSYEQYF. CDR3 DNA: TGCGCCAGCAGTGGACTGAGCAGCTCCTACGAGCAGTACTTC.

This chain links TRBV6-5 with TRBJ2-5, with D tentatively TRBD1 (5 bases). Trimming stripped 1 base from V and 0 bases from J, with 12 bases between. The CDR3 is 16 residues long. Germline V gene lookup returns CDR1 MNHEY and CDR2 SVGAGI. CDR3 loop: CASSYLGPENQETQYF. Here the CDR3 DNA reads TGTGCCAGCAGTTACTTGGGGCCAGAAAACCAAGAGACCCAGTACTTC.

V gene TRBV5-1 combines with J gene TRBJ2-7, with 9 bases that match TRBD2. V was pared by 0 bases and J by 5 bases, with 3 bases of the junction left unmatched. From germline, CDR1 is SGHRS and CDR2 YFSETQ. This CDR3 is 14 amino acids long. The CDR3 loop is CASSLGWTSDEQYF. The CDR3 region has the DNA TGCGCCAGCAGCTTGGGGTGGACTAGCGACGAGCAGTACTTC.

This chain uses TRBV7-9 with TRBJ1-2; 8 positions match TRBD1. The CDR3 has 13 amino acids. Germline V CDR1 and CDR2: SEHNR, FQNEAQ (reference sequence). The V segment lost 6 bases and the J segment 6 bases; nucleotides outside the gene matches: 6. The CDR3 DNA is TGTGCCAGCAGACTAGGACAGGGTAATGGCTACACCTTC. It yields the protein CASRLGQGNGYTF.

The chain recombines TRBV6-5 with TRBJ1-4, with D uncertain. Trimming took off 6 bases at V and 8 bases at J, with 19 bases between the two ends. CDR3 length: 15 residues. Germline CDR1 reads MNHEY; CDR2 reads SVGAGI. In nucleotides, the CDR3 is TGTGCCAGCAGCCAAGCCGGGTCCCGAAGAGAAAAACTGTTTTTT. Protein: CASSQAGSRREKLFF.

The CDR3 DNA follows: TGTGCCAGCAGTTCTGAGCGGGCGTTCTCCTACAATGAGCAGTTCTTC. This codes for CASSSERAFSYNEQFF. V is TRBV27 and J is TRBJ2-1, with D tentatively TRBD2 (6 bases). CDR1 is MNHEY, CDR2 SMNVEV, per germline (reference sequence). V shed 4 bases and J shed 0 bases, with 13 bases lying between them. This CDR3 is built from 16 residues.

On this clone itself: An end of the junction does not agree with germline; a read error may underlie this. CDR3 DNA: TGTGTCAGCAGCGAACGGGAGGGTGATAATGAGCAGTTCTTC. Its translation is CVSSEREGDNEQFF. This rearrangement joins TRBV9 to TRBJ2-1; TRBD2 aligns across 8 bases. Germline V gives CDR1 SGDLS, CDR2 YYNGEE. The CDR3 covers 14 residues.

The chain is built from TRBV7-7 and TRBJ2-5; 9 positions agree with TRBD1. Germline CDR1 and CDR2: SSHAT and FNYEAQ (reference sequence). The CDR3 length is 15 residues. Germline trimming cut 2 bases from V and 5 bases from J; bases unmatched to any gene: 6. CDR3 nucleotides: TGTGCCAGCAGCTTACTAACAGGGGGCCGGGAGACCCAGTACTTC. Its protein is CASSLLTGGRETQYF. Full variable domain (remainder filled in from reference TRBV7-7 and TRBJ2-5): GAGVSQSPRYKVTKRGQDVTLRCDPISSHATLYWYQQALGQGPEFLTYFNYEAQPDKSGLPSDRFSAERPEGSISTLTIQRTEQRDSAMYRCASSLLTGGRETQYFGPGTRLLVL.

This clone was seen once. The V call is TRBV9, the J call TRBJ2-7; 11 bases fit TRBD2. The CDR3 totals 16 residues. Germline lookup yields CDR1 SGDLS and CDR2 YYNGEE. The ends lost 1 base at V and 6 bases at J; junction bases unmatched: 9. The CDR3 sequence is CASSVPPGLAAGEQYF. Here the CDR3 DNA reads TGTGCCAGCAGCGTACCTCCGGGACTAGCGGCAGGCGAGCAGTACTTC.

The chain has TRBV4-1 and TRBJ1-1, with TRBD1 as a possible D gene (5 bases). The germline gives CDR1 MGHRA, CDR2 YSYEKL. This CDR3 has 15 amino acids. V was clipped by 0 bases and J by 1 base, with 9 bases between them. This chain's CDR3 is CASSQDLRGNTEAFF. For the CDR3, the DNA is TGCGCCAGCAGCCAAGATCTTAGGGGGAACACTGAAGCTTTCTTT.

This chain uses TRBV19 with TRBJ1-2, with D maybe TRBD1 (6 bases). The CDR3 is made up of 14 amino acids. V lost 7 bases, J lost 2 bases, and 14 bases lay in between. The V gene's germline CDR1 is LNHDA and CDR2 SQIVND (reference sequence). The DNA for the CDR3 is TGTGCCAGTACGCCAGACAGGCCCAACTATGGCTACACCTTC. It is translated as CASTPDRPNYGYTF. The full variable domain, completed using reference TRBV19 and TRBJ1-2, is DGGITQSPKYLFRKEGQNVTLSCEQNLNHDAMYWYRQDPGQGLRLIYYSQIVNDFQKGDIAEGYSVSREKKESFPLTVTSAQKNPTAFYLCASTPDRPNYGYTFGSGTRLTVV.

This clone was observed a single time. The rearrangement joins TRBV4-1 to TRBJ2-1, with TRBD2 identical over 10 bases. In germline, CDR1 is MGHRA, CDR2 YSYEKL. Trimming removed 3 bases from V and 7 bases from J; junction bases left unmatched: 6. The CDR3 has 15 residues. The CDR3 spells CASSHHLAGVNEQFF. The CDR3 DNA sequence: TGCGCCAGCAGCCACCACCTAGCGGGAGTGAATGAGCAGTTCTTC.

Only a few counts were recorded for this clone. This chain uses TRBV6-6 with TRBJ1-5, with D tentatively TRBD1 (5 bases). The CDR3 covers 15 residues. CDR1 and CDR2 (germline): MNHNY, SVGAGI (reference sequence). V was pared by 0 bases and J by 3 bases, with 9 bases between. The CDR3 sequence: CASSYSSRDNQPQHF. In DNA form, the CDR3 reads TGTGCCAGCAGTTACTCGAGCAGGGACAATCAGCCCCAGCATTTT.

The chain employs TRBV30 and TRBJ1-2, with D uncertain. The ends were cut back, 0 bases at V and 1 base at J, with 12 bases in the middle. Looked up from germline, CDR1 is GTSNPN and CDR2 is SVGIG (reference sequence). CDR3 length: 15 amino acids. The CDR3 protein is CAWSVRSGINYGYTF. The CDR3 DNA reads as TGTGCCTGGAGTGTTCGTTCGGGGATTAACTATGGCTACACCTTC.

The V gene is TRBV19, the J gene TRBJ1-2, with D possibly being TRBD1 (5 bases). Per the germline V gene, CDR1 is LNHDA and CDR2 is SQIVND (reference sequence). The V gene lost 6 bases and the J gene lost 2 bases, with 16 bases spanning the gap. The CDR3 extends over 15 amino acids. CDR3 in amino acids: CASREQDTQNYGYTF. As DNA, the CDR3 is TGTGCCAGTAGAGAACAGGATACCCAAAACTATGGCTACACCTTC.